This passage covers 20 T cell receptor beta chains from one sample sequenced in a study of metastatic and nonmetastatic thyroid tumors. TCRdb reprocessed the PCR reads using MiXCR. This sample yields about 6,900 clones, of which roughly 37% are seen a single time; 40% belongs to the top ten. No treatment had been given to any patient before thyroid surgery. Source material: tumor tissue. These receptors came from a female donor with papillary thyroid cancer or a benign thyroid nodule (not recorded which). Some clones in this sample may be carry-over from other donors' samples.

This clone was picked up one time. At one boundary the junction diverges from the germline segment, which might be a read error. The chain recombines TRBV2 with TRBJ2-3; 7 bases line up with TRBD2. The CDR3 sequence is 17 residues long. Germline V CDR1 and CDR2: SNHLY, FYNNEI. As DNA, the CDR3 is TGTGCCATCAGTCGCGTACTAGCGCAAACTAGCACAGATACGCAGTATTTT. It encodes CAISRVLAQTSTDTQYF.

The V call is TRBV20-1, the J call TRBJ2-3, with D possibly matching TRBD2 (5 bases). The CDR3 contains 15 residues. Trimming left V 2 bases short and J 6 bases short, with 18 bases between. Germline loops: CDR1 DFQATT, CDR2 SNEGSKA (reference sequence). The CDR3 region is CSARQSRGSVDTQYF. CDR3 nucleotide sequence: TGCAGTGCTAGACAATCCCGCGGGTCGGTGGATACGCAGTATTTT.

The chain is built from TRBV6-5 and TRBJ2-7, with D maybe TRBD2 (5 bases). Germline V gene lookup returns CDR1 MNHEY and CDR2 SVGAGI. The CDR3 length is 15 residues. The V and J ends lost 2 bases and 2 bases respectively, with 13 bases between them. The CDR3 is CASSYHEGATYEQYF. In DNA, the CDR3 is TGTGCCAGCAGTTACCATGAGGGAGCCACCTACGAGCAGTACTTC.

This clone appeared a few times. The chain recombines TRBV6-2 or TRBV6-3 with TRBJ2-7, with D hard to call. The V and J ends lost 4 bases and 0 bases respectively, with 10 bases between them. Per the germline V gene, CDR1 is MNHEY and CDR2 is SVGEGT. The CDR3 runs to 14 residues. CDR3 DNA: TGTGCCAGCAGTTCCCCGACCCTCTCCTACGAGCAGTACTTC. It codes for CASSSPTLSYEQYF.

This clone was observed a few times. The chain is built from TRBV19 and TRBJ1-6, with D uncertain. Germline V gene data show CDR1 as LNHDA and CDR2 as SQIVND (reference sequence). V lost 7 bases to trimming and J lost 7 bases, with 17 bases between them. The CDR3 has 15 residues. The CDR3 here is CASKRLDRLNSPLHF. In DNA, the CDR3 is TGTGCCAGTAAAAGATTAGACCGTCTAAATTCACCCCTCCACTTT.

This clone turned up a few times. V usage is TRBV6-1 and J usage is TRBJ2-6; D might be TRBD1 (5 bases). The CDR3 contains 14 residues. Deletions cut 6 bases from V and 0 bases from J, with 6 bases between. Germline loops: CDR1 MNHNS, CDR2 SASEGT. The CDR3 bases are TGTGCCAGCAGAGACAGCTCTGGGGCCAACGTCCTGACTTTC. Encoded protein: CASRDSSGANVLTF.

The chain recombines TRBV5-1 with TRBJ2-2, with D perhaps TRBD1 or TRBD2 (5 bases each). The CDR3 contains 14 residues. The V end was cut by 4 bases, the J end by 6 bases, with 13 bases between. Germline assignment: CDR1 SGHRS and CDR2 YFSETQ. The CDR3 here is CASSPQGTAGELFF. CDR3 bases: TGCGCCAGCAGCCCACAAGGGACGGCCGGGGAGCTGTTTTTT. Drawing the rest from reference TRBV5-1 and TRBJ2-2, the complete variable domain is KAGVTQTPRYLIKTRGQQVTLSCSPISGHRSVSWYQQTPGQGLQFLFEYFSETQRNKGNFPGRFSGRQFSNSRSEMNVSTLELGDSALYLCASSPQGTAGELFFGEGSRLTVL.

By sample share, this clone is medium-sized. Its ends do not fully match the called genes, so a read error is possible. This chain links TRBV4-1 with TRBJ2-7; D is uncertain. This CDR3 is built from 15 residues. The germline gives CDR1 MGHRA, CDR2 YSYEKL. The CDR3 protein is CASSQTVGSAYEQYF. The DNA for the CDR3 is TGTGCCAGCAGCCAAACGGTCGGCTCAGCCTACGAGCAGTACTTC.

This clone has a handful of counts. A much larger clone sits a single nucleotide away, making a read error possible. V usage is TRBV12-3 or TRBV12-4 and J usage is TRBJ2-5, with 9 bases lining up with TRBD1. The CDR3 length is 18 residues. CDR3 DNA sequence: TGTGCCAGCAGCCCCCTTAGACCACAGGGGGCGACGGTTGAGACCCAGTATTTC. Amino acid sequence: CASSPLRPQGATVETQYF.

In its sample, this clone is hyperexpanded. The chain joins TRBV4-1 to TRBJ2-2; D might be TRBD2 (6 bases). The V gene lost 2 bases and the J gene lost 0 bases, with 10 bases spanning the gap. The CDR3 totals 16 residues. Germline assignment: CDR1 MGHRA and CDR2 YSYEKL. The CDR3, as DNA: TGCGCCAGCAGCCAATTCGGCGGGACGAACACCGGGGAGCTGTTTTTT. Its protein product is CASSQFGGTNTGELFF.

Notes on this clone: A single base separates this from a much larger clone, so it may be a read error. The sample holds other DNA sequences that translate to the same CDR3. V is TRBV20-1 and J is TRBJ2-3; D is possibly TRBD1 (6 bases). Per the germline V gene, CDR1 is DFQATT and CDR2 is SNEGSKA (reference sequence). This CDR3 comprises 18 residues. CDR3 DNA sequence: TGCAGTGCTAGAGATCCTCGGGGAAACAGGGCGCCCACAGATACGCAGTATTTC. It translates to CSARDPRGNRAPTDTQYF.

The V call is TRBV5-1, the J call TRBJ2-7, with 9 bases identical to TRBD1. The CDR3 is 13 residues long. V lost 4 bases to trimming and J lost 6 bases; unmatched junction nucleotides: 5. Germline V gene sequence: CDR1 SGHRS, CDR2 YFSETQ. CDR3 in DNA: TGCGCCAGCAGCCGGGACAGGGCAGGCGAGCAGTACTTC. Protein product: CASSRDRAGEQYF. Full variable domain (remainder filled in from reference TRBV5-1 and TRBJ2-7): KAGVTQTPRYLIKTRGQQVTLSCSPISGHRSVSWYQQTPGQGLQFLFEYFSETQRNKGNFPGRFSGRQFSNSRSEMNVSTLELGDSALYLCASSRDRAGEQYFGPGTRLTVT.

The CDR3 DNA reads TGTGCCAGCAGTCCCCCTGAGGGGGACCCTCTCACAGATACGCAGTATTTT. As protein: CASSPPEGDPLTDTQYF. The rearrangement uses TRBV28 and TRBJ2-3, with TRBD1 as a possible D gene (6 bases). Germline lookup yields CDR1 MDHEN and CDR2 SYDVKM. Trimming took off 5 bases at V and 2 bases at J, with 20 bases between the two ends. The CDR3 is made up of 17 amino acids.

This chain joins TRBV11-3 and TRBJ1-4; D might be TRBD1 (5 bases). Germline lookup yields CDR1 SGHNT and CDR2 YENEEA. The CDR3 length is 15 residues. The ends were cut back, 5 bases at V and 8 bases at J, with 18 bases in the middle. In nucleotides, the CDR3 is TGTGCCAGCAGCCCACGGGGCCAGATGACCGAAAAACTGTTTTTT. As protein: CASSPRGQMTEKLFF.

J is TRBJ1-3 and V is TRBV5-1, with 7 bases that match TRBD1. The CDR3 contains 16 residues. The germline CDR1 and CDR2 sequences are SGHRS and YFSETQ. V was clipped by 4 bases and J by 0 bases; unmatched bases: 7. The CDR3 nucleotides read TGCGCCAGCAGCGGTTCGACAGGGATCTCTGGAAACACCATATATTTT. This translates into CASSGSTGISGNTIYF.

In its sample, this clone was seen a few times. The chain joins TRBV6-1 to TRBJ1-2; 9 nucleotides align to TRBD1. The V gene's germline CDR1 is MNHNS and CDR2 SASEGT. V was clipped by 5 bases and J by 2 bases; unmatched bases: 6. The length of the CDR3 is 15 residues. The CDR3 region is CASSSPDRGNYGYTF. CDR3 in DNA: TGTGCCAGCAGTTCGCCCGACAGGGGGAACTATGGCTACACCTTC.

J is TRBJ2-1 and V is TRBV28; perhaps TRBD2 as D (7 bases). This CDR3 has 15 residues. Germline loops: CDR1 MDHEN, CDR2 SYDVKM. Trimming took 6 bases from V and 4 from J, leaving 16 bases between them. The DNA for the CDR3 is TGTGCCAGCAGAGTCGGGGGGCGCAGATACAATGAGCAGTTCTTC. Its protein product is CASRVGGRRYNEQFF. Drawing the rest from reference TRBV28 and TRBJ2-1, the complete variable domain is DVKVTQSSRYLVKRTGEKVFLECVQDMDHENMFWYRQDPGLGLRLIYFSYDVKMKEKGDIPEGYSVSREKKERFSLILESASTNQTSMYLCASRVGGRRYNEQFFGPGTRLTVL.

This clone showed up just a few times. It may be a read error: a sequence one base away is much more abundant. The chain couples TRBV7-9 to TRBJ2-3; no reliable D call. This CDR3 contains 11 residues. V was pared by 7 bases and J by 4 bases, with 6 bases between. Germline CDR1 SEHNR, CDR2 FQNEAQ (reference sequence). CDR3 sequence: CASIFSDTQYF. The CDR3 nucleotides read TGTGCCAGCATCTTTTCAGATACGCAGTATTTT.

The V call is TRBV18, the J call TRBJ2-3; D not resolved. The ends were cut back, 6 bases at V and 0 bases at J, with 7 bases in the middle. Germline V gene lookup returns CDR1 KGHSH and CDR2 LQKENI. The CDR3 covers 13 residues. As DNA, the CDR3 is TGTGCCAGCTCTTACGCGAGCACAGATACGCAGTATTTT. Its translation is CASSYASTDTQYF.

This chain connects TRBV7-3 to TRBJ2-5; no definite D call. This CDR3 is 12 amino acids long. Germline V CDR1 and CDR2: SGHTA, FQGTGA. The V end lost 5 bases, the J end lost 0 bases, and 4 bases lay between the germline ends. CDR3 sequence reads: CASSSDQETQYF. In DNA form, the CDR3 reads TGTGCCAGCAGCAGTGACCAAGAGACCCAGTACTTC.